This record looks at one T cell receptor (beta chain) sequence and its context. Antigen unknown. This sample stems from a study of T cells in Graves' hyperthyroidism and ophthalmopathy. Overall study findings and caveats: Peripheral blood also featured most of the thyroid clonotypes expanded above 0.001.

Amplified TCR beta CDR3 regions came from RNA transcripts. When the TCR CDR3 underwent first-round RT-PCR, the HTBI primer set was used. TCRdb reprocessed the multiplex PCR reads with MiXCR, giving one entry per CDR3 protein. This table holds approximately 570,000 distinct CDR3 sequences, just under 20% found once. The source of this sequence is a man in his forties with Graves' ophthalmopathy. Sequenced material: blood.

CDR3 sequence: CASSPLQSPQETQYF. The CDR3, as DNA: TGTGCCAGCAGCCCTCTACAGTCCCCACAAGAGACCCAGTACTTC. The chain joins TRBV7-8 to TRBJ2-5, with no clear D. Trimming removed 5 bases from V and 2 bases from J, with 15 bases in between. Germline V lookup: CDR1 SGHVS, CDR2 FQNEAQ. The CDR3 runs 15 residues.